This T cell receptor beta chain comes out of a study of T cell responses to AZD1222 COVID-19 vaccine. Looking at the study overall: The study pooled second doses at about 4 or about 12 weeks. Overall study results and limits: Unmutated regions of variants are reportedly targeted by nearly half of spike-specific TCRs. Donors skewed white British and female; clonal diversity was possibly underestimated.

Sequencing was performed with immunoSEQ multiplex PCR; in TCRdb, only in-frame clones are kept and a portion is missing. Among about 67,000 clones listed, less than 90% were seen once. Worth noting for this clone: Its antigen is as yet unknown.

CDR1 is MNHEY and CDR2 is SMNVEV in the germline V gene (reference sequence). The junction had 4 bases not matched to a gene; V was cut back by 3 bases and J by 5 bases. The CDR3 totals 14 residues. The sequence was obtained from an adult in good health. The material sequenced was peripheral blood, taken on day 0 of AZD1222 vaccination. The V gene is TRBV27, the J gene TRBJ2-7, with 10 bases matching TRBD2. The CDR3 is CASSFTSGINEQYF. CDR3 nucleotides: TGTGCCAGCAGTTTCACTAGCGGGATAAACGAGCAGTACTTC.